The 30 T cell receptor beta chains reported below all come from one sample, sequenced in a study of blood T cell repertoires in COVID-19. Clones were sequenced by immunoSEQ multiplex PCR, and TCRdb holds only the in-frame ones, with some missing. The data contain 34,000 or so clones, approximately 89% of them singletons. Sequencing was carried out using peripheral blood. The receptor source for this set is a man between 60 and 75 years old with active COVID-19.

This chain uses TRBV18 with TRBJ1-4, with D possibly matching TRBD1 (6 bases). The CDR3 extends over 15 amino acids. CDR1 and CDR2 from the germline V gene are KGHSH and LQKENI. V was cut by 1 base and J by 3 bases, with 9 bases left in between. CDR3 protein: CASSPQTGPNEKLFF. Here the CDR3 DNA reads TGTGCCAGCTCACCACAAACAGGGCCTAATGAAAAACTGTTTTTT.

This clone appeared a single time. The rearrangement uses TRBV11-2 and TRBJ2-3; 10 bases are shared with TRBD2. Germline values: CDR1 SGHAT, CDR2 FQNNGV. Losses at the gene ends were 7 bases for V and 0 bases for J; bases not matched to a gene: 16. The CDR3 sequence is 19 residues long. The CDR3 sequence: CASNSYPMTSGQSTDTQYF. The CDR3 region has the DNA TGTGCCAGCAACTCATACCCAATGACTAGCGGGCAAAGCACAGATACGCAGTATTTT.

As DNA, the CDR3 is TGTGCCAGCAGCTTGCTCGGGACAGGGGTTCATCGGCAACCCTATGGCTACACCTTC. It specifies CASSLLGTGVHRQPYGYTF. J is TRBJ1-2 and V is TRBV5-6; 10 bases map to TRBD1. Germline V CDR1 and CDR2: SGHDT, YYEEEE. V trimming: 1 base; J trimming: 4 bases; junction bases outside the gene matches: 16. The CDR3 is 19 amino acids. Variable domain in full (rest from reference TRBV5-6 and TRBJ1-2): DAGVTQSPTHLIKTRGQQVTLRCSPKSGHDTVSWYQQALGQGPQFIFQYYEEEERQRGNFPDRFSGHQFPNYSSELNVNALLLGDSALYLCASSLLGTGVHRQPYGYTFGSGTRLTVV.

The chain has TRBV19 and TRBJ2-2, with 14 bases lining up with TRBD2. CDR3 length: 17 residues. Trimming took 4 bases from V and 5 from J; bases not matched to a gene: 6. Germline lookup yields CDR1 LNHDA and CDR2 SQIVND (reference sequence). In nucleotides, the CDR3 is TGTGCCAGTAGTAGGGGACTAGCGGGAGTCGGGACCGGGGAGCTGTTTTTT. It encodes CASSRGLAGVGTGELFF.

The rearrangement uses TRBV4-1 and TRBJ2-1, with TRBD1 matching 10 bases. Germline CDR1 reads MGHRA; CDR2 reads YSYEKL. The CDR3 is 15 amino acids. The ends lost 3 bases at V and 8 bases at J; junction bases unmatched: 7. The CDR3 nucleotides read TGCGCCAGCAGCCACCCGGGACAGGGGAGGGATGAGCAGTTCTTC. This sequence encodes CASSHPGQGRDEQFF.

The chain links TRBV27 to TRBJ2-1; 13 nucleotides align to TRBD2. The ends lost 7 bases at V and 9 bases at J; junction bases unmatched: 6. This CDR3 comprises 14 residues. Germline V gene data show CDR1 as MNHEY and CDR2 as SMNVEV (reference sequence). In nucleotides, the CDR3 is TGTGCCAGCACCTCTGGACTAGCGGGAGTTGAGCAGTTCTTC. Residues: CASTSGLAGVEQFF.

The chain employs TRBV28 and TRBJ1-3, with TRBD1 matching over 7 bases. Unmatched junction bases numbered 6, after V lost 5 bases and J lost 2 bases. Germline V gene sequence: CDR1 MDHEN, CDR2 SYDVKM. The CDR3 covers 15 residues. DNA for the CDR3: TGTGCCAGCAGTCGCCCAGGGGGAGCTGGAAACACCATATATTTT. Translation gives CASSRPGGAGNTIYF.

The chain has TRBV19 and TRBJ2-2; a weak D match, TRBD2 (6 bases). This CDR3 is built from 13 residues. The V and J ends lost 1 base and 13 bases respectively, with 13 bases between them. Germline V gene data show CDR1 as LNHDA and CDR2 as SQIVND (reference sequence). In DNA form, the CDR3 reads TGTGCCAGTAGTATAGGGGGGGTAGGCGTGCTGTTTTTT. It encodes CASSIGGVGVLFF.

The chain has TRBV19 and TRBJ2-1, with TRBD2 matching over 7 bases. Germline lookup yields CDR1 LNHDA and CDR2 SQIVND (reference sequence). After removal of 5 bases from V and 6 bases from J, the junction contained 7 bases not matched to a gene. The CDR3 extends over 14 amino acids. The CDR3 spells CASSGGDPINEQFF. In DNA, the CDR3 is TGTGCCAGTAGTGGGGGGGACCCAATCAATGAGCAGTTCTTC.

This chain uses TRBV3-1 (or the pseudogene TRBV3-2) with TRBJ2-3, with D possibly being TRBD1 (6 bases). The CDR3 has 16 residues. V was trimmed by 1 base and J by 0 bases, leaving 11 bases between them. Germline-derived CDR1 and CDR2 are LGHDT and YNNKEL (reference sequence). Here the CDR3 DNA reads TGTGCCAGCAGCCAAGGCTGGACAGCGAGCACAGATACGCAGTATTTT. It codes for CASSQGWTASTDTQYF.

The chain is built from TRBV10-3 and TRBJ2-7; D possibly corresponds to TRBD2 (5 bases). The ends were cut back, 10 bases at V and 2 bases at J, with 12 bases in the middle. The CDR3 is 12 amino acids. In germline, CDR1 is ENHRY, CDR2 SYGVKD. The CDR3 DNA reads as TGTGCCACTTCGGACTTGACCTACGAGCAGTACTTC. Its protein product is CATSDLTYEQYF.

This chain connects TRBV19 to TRBJ1-3; D may be TRBD1 (6 bases). Germline V gene sequence: CDR1 LNHDA, CDR2 SQIVND (reference sequence). Trimming left V 9 bases short and J 2 bases short, with 14 bases between. The CDR3 contains 14 residues. CDR3 in amino acids: CASVTQGAGNTIYF. CDR3 nucleotide sequence: TGTGCCAGCGTAACACAGGGTGCTGGAAACACCATATATTTT.

The rearrangement links TRBV19 to TRBJ1-2; 9 nucleotides match TRBD1. The CDR3 is made up of 15 amino acids. Trimming took 4 bases from V and 2 from J; bases not matched to a gene: 5. Looked up from germline, CDR1 is LNHDA and CDR2 is SQIVND (reference sequence). CDR3 sequence: CASSTRDRANYGYTF. DNA of the CDR3: TGTGCCAGTAGTACCCGGGACAGGGCAAACTATGGCTACACCTTC. Full variable domain (remainder filled in from reference TRBV19 and TRBJ1-2): DGGITQSPKYLFRKEGQNVTLSCEQNLNHDAMYWYRQDPGQGLRLIYYSQIVNDFQKGDIAEGYSVSREKKESFPLTVTSAQKNPTAFYLCASSTRDRANYGYTFGSGTRLTVV.

The rearrangement joins TRBV7-8 to TRBJ2-1; TRBD2 agrees at 8 bases. V was pared by 3 bases and J by 2 bases, with 9 bases of the junction left unmatched. This CDR3 comprises 17 residues. In germline, CDR1 is SGHVS, CDR2 FQNEAQ. The CDR3 sequence is CASSLFSGGPAYNEQFF. The CDR3 nucleotides are TGTGCCAGCAGCTTGTTTTCGGGAGGGCCCGCCTACAATGAGCAGTTCTTC.

The chain uses TRBV6-5 and TRBJ1-1; D not certain. Trimming stripped 2 bases from V and 2 bases from J, with 12 bases between. The CDR3 consists of 15 residues. Germline CDR1 is MNHEY and CDR2 is SVGAGI. CDR3 in DNA: TGTGCCAGCAGTTACCCCTCGCAGGTTAACACTGAAGCTTTCTTT. Encoded protein: CASSYPSQVNTEAFF.

J is TRBJ2-3 and V is TRBV4-2; 13 nucleotides line up with TRBD2. Germline V gives CDR1 LGHNA, CDR2 YNFKEQ. This CDR3 comprises 18 residues. The V segment lost 4 bases and the J segment 0 bases; nucleotides outside the gene matches: 7. The CDR3 region has the DNA TGTGCCAGCAGCCTTCGGACTAGCGGGAGCCCTAGCACAGATACGCAGTATTTT. Its protein is CASSLRTSGSPSTDTQYF.

The rearrangement links TRBV7-9 to TRBJ1-3, with a possible D match to TRBD1 (5 bases). The CDR3 runs 15 residues. V was pared by 5 bases and J by 4 bases, with 15 bases between. In germline, CDR1 is SEHNR, CDR2 FQNEAQ (reference sequence). CDR3 in DNA: TGTGCCAGCAGCCCCTACCGTGGGGCGGGAAACACCATATATTTT. The encoded protein is CASSPYRGAGNTIYF. Full variable domain (outside the CDR3, taken from reference TRBV7-9 and TRBJ1-3): DTGVSQNPRHKITKRGQNVTFRCDPISEHNRLYWYRQTLGQGPEFLTYFQNEAQLEKSRLLSDRFSAERPKGSFSTLEIQRTEQGDSAMYLCASSPYRGAGNTIYFGEGSWLTVV.

This clone was counted once. The rearrangement joins TRBV11-2 to TRBJ1-2; TRBD1 aligns across 7 bases. This CDR3 comprises 14 residues. V shed 5 bases, J shed 7 bases, and the junction held 10 bases outside the gene matches. CDR1 is SGHAT, CDR2 FQNNGV, per germline. CDR3 bases: TGTGCCAGCAGCGAACCCAGGGGGGTAGGTGGCTACACCTTC. Translating gives CASSEPRGVGGYTF.

The J gene is TRBJ2-7, the V gene TRBV7-2; D perhaps matches TRBD2 (6 bases). Germline CDR1 is SGHTA and CDR2 is FQGNSA. V was pared by 4 bases and J by 7 bases, with 14 bases between. The CDR3 is made up of 13 amino acids. CDR3 nucleotides: TGTGCCAGCAGCTGGCAGGGACTGGGGGAGCAGTACTTC. Amino acid sequence: CASSWQGLGEQYF.

The chain combines TRBV1 with TRBJ2-7; TRBD1, the D gene given by the table, was not confirmed from the DNA. TRBV1 is recorded as a pseudogene. This CDR3 is built from 16 residues. CDR3 amino acids: CTSSQDGQGGRYEQYF. In nucleotides, the CDR3 is TGCACCAGCAGCCAAGATGGGCAGGGGGGCAGGTACGAGCAGTACTTC.

V gene TRBV6-1 combines with J gene TRBJ1-4; possible D gene TRBD1, 6 bases. Germline CDR1 MNHNS, CDR2 SASEGT. There are 14 residues in the CDR3. V was clipped by 1 base and J by 7 bases, with 10 bases between them. The CDR3 DNA reads TGTGCCAGCAGTGAAGAGGCAGGGGCTGAAAAACTGTTTTTT. This translates into CASSEEAGAEKLFF.

This rearrangement joins TRBV15 to TRBJ2-7, with 8 nucleotides matching TRBD1. Trimming removed 11 bases from V and 3 bases from J; junction bases left unmatched: 12. CDR1 LNHNV and CDR2 YYDKDF come from the germline V gene (reference sequence). The CDR3 consists of 14 residues. Written as DNA, the CDR3 is TGTGCCCCAGCTTGGACAGGGCCGTTCTACGAGCAGTACTTC. It translates to CAPAWTGPFYEQYF.

The rearrangement links TRBV18 to TRBJ2-5, with D hard to call. The CDR3 runs 15 residues. Trimming left V 2 bases short and J 4 bases short, with 14 bases between. Germline CDR1 KGHSH, CDR2 LQKENI. The CDR3 reads CASSPGSSSGETQYF. The CDR3 DNA reads as TGTGCCAGCTCACCAGGTAGCTCGAGTGGAGAGACCCAGTACTTC. The variable domain in full, with the rest retrieved from reference TRBV18 and TRBJ2-5, is NAGVMQNPRHLVRRRGQEARLRCSPMKGHSHVYWYRQLPEEGLKFMVYLQKENIIDESGMPKERFSAEFPKEGPSILRIQQVVRGDSAAYFCASSPGSSSGETQYFGPGTRLLVL.

The chain uses TRBV11-2 and TRBJ2-7, with 10 bases lining up with TRBD2. Germline V gives CDR1 SGHAT, CDR2 FQNNGV. Trimming cost V 5 bases and J 7 bases; bases outside gene matches: 11. The CDR3 is made up of 15 amino acids. The CDR3 spells CASSPGLAALREQYF. In DNA form, the CDR3 reads TGTGCCAGCAGCCCAGGACTAGCGGCCCTACGTGAGCAGTACTTC.

This rearrangement joins TRBV9 to TRBJ2-1, with D tentatively TRBD2 (5 bases). In germline, CDR1 is SGDLS, CDR2 YYNGEE. This CDR3 is 13 amino acids long. Trimming pared 4 bases from V and 6 bases from J, leaving 11 bases between. Written as DNA, the CDR3 is TGTGCCAGCAGCACGAGGGTGCGCAATGAGCAGTTCTTC. It is translated as CASSTRVRNEQFF. The whole variable domain, remainder taken from reference TRBV9 and TRBJ2-1, is DSGVTQTPKHLITATGQRVTLRCSPRSGDLSVYWYQQSLDQGLQFLIQYYNGEERAKGNILERFSAQQFPDLHSELNLSSLELGDSALYFCASSTRVRNEQFFGPGTRLTVL.

This sequence joins TRBV30 and TRBJ2-3, with 7 positions matching TRBD2. Germline loops: CDR1 GTSNPN, CDR2 SVGIG (reference sequence). The CDR3 extends over 11 amino acids. CDR3 nucleotide sequence: TGTGCGCGGGGGAGCACAGATACGCAGTATTTT. Encoded protein: CARGSTDTQYF.

The chain has TRBV6-5 and TRBJ1-2; weak D call: TRBD1 (6 bases). Germline lookup yields CDR1 MNHEY and CDR2 SVGAGI. Trimming left V 2 bases short and J 3 bases short, with 13 bases between. CDR3 length equals 15 residues. The CDR3 spells CASSYTTGPYYGYTF. The CDR3 coding sequence is TGTGCCAGCAGTTACACGACAGGACCATACTATGGCTACACCTTC.

This rearrangement joins TRBV5-1 to TRBJ1-2; D is perhaps TRBD1 (6 bases). Deletions cut 0 bases from V and 3 bases from J, with 12 bases between. Germline values: CDR1 SGHRS, CDR2 YFSETQ. The CDR3 contains 15 residues. The CDR3 loop is CASSLEAGAYYGYTF. The CDR3 region has the DNA TGCGCCAGCAGCTTGGAAGCAGGGGCCTACTATGGCTACACCTTC.

The chain is built from TRBV6-6 and TRBJ2-7, with a weak D call TRBD1 (5 bases). The V end was cut by 6 bases, the J end by 0 bases, with 21 bases between. This CDR3 is built from 17 residues. Germline V CDR1 and CDR2: MNHNY, SVGAGI (reference sequence). The CDR3 sequence is CASSRRQRTPSSYEQYF. The CDR3 nucleotides are TGTGCCAGCAGCCGAAGACAGCGTACCCCGAGCTCCTACGAGCAGTACTTC.

V usage is TRBV19 and J usage is TRBJ1-2; D perhaps matches TRBD1 (6 bases). Germline CDR1 and CDR2: LNHDA and SQIVND (reference sequence). The CDR3 has 14 residues. V gave up 8 bases and J gave up 2 bases, with 15 bases separating them. CDR3 bases: TGTGCCAGTCATTTACGGACAGAAAACTATGGCTACACCTTC. As protein: CASHLRTENYGYTF.